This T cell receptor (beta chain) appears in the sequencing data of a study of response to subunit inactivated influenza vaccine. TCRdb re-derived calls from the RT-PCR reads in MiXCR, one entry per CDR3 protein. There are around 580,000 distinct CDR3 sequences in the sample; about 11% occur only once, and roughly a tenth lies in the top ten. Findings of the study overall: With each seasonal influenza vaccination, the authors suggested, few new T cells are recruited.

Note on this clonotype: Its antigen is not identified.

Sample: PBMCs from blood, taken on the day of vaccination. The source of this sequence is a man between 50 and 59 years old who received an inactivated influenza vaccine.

The CDR3 bases are TGTGCCAGCAGTTCAGCCAGGGAATTCACCGGGGAGCTGTTTTTT. This gives the protein CASSSAREFTGELFF. The chain couples TRBV6-5 to TRBJ2-2; perhaps TRBD1 as D (5 bases). The length of the CDR3 is 15 residues. CDR1 and CDR2 from the germline V gene are MNHEY and SVGAGI. V was shortened by 4 bases and J by 4 bases, with 13 bases between the two germline ends.